This passage covers 16 T cell receptor beta chains from one sample sequenced in a study of radiation and T cells in renal cell carcinoma. Measured with immunoSEQ multiplex PCR; TCRdb has only the in-frame clones, and not every one. Of tens of thousands of clones listed, over 65% were seen once; the top ten hold roughly 7%. Time point: baseline pretreatment blood. Treatment specified: 15 Gy SBRT to primary tumor, nephrectomy 4 weeks later. The source material was blood, sampled from a patient whose treatment included radiotherapy and nephrectomy. These receptors came from a man in his 60s with renal cell carcinoma.

V usage is TRBV4-2 and J usage is TRBJ2-2; 13 bases map to TRBD2. This CDR3 is 17 amino acids long. Germline V lookup: CDR1 LGHNA, CDR2 YNFKEQ. V was pared by 4 bases and J by 3 bases, with 5 bases of the junction left unmatched. Written as DNA, the CDR3 is TGTGCCAGCAGCCCACTAGCGGGAGGGCCGGACACCGGGGAGCTGTTTTTT. This sequence encodes CASSPLAGGPDTGELFF.

This chain joins TRBV10-3 and TRBJ2-7, with TRBD1 matching 8 bases. The V and J ends lost 0 bases and 4 bases, in that order; junction bases with no gene match: 14. Germline V gene sequence: CDR1 ENHRY, CDR2 SYGVKD. The CDR3 is 18 amino acids. The CDR3 region is CAISESDAGTGEGYEQYF. DNA of the CDR3: TGTGCCATCAGTGAGTCCGACGCCGGGACAGGCGAGGGTTACGAGCAGTACTTC.

V usage is TRBV29-1 and J usage is TRBJ2-7; D gene ambiguous. This CDR3 has 15 residues. Germline loops: CDR1 SQVTM, CDR2 ANQGSEA. The V gene lost 6 bases and the J gene lost 5 bases, with 23 bases spanning the gap. The CDR3 DNA is TGCAGCGTGGCCAACGAGTGGCGAGCGCCTCACGAGCAGTACTTC. Its protein is CSVANEWRAPHEQYF.

The chain carries TRBV19 and TRBJ1-1; D ambiguous. The germline V gene has CDR1 LNHDA and CDR2 SQIVND (reference sequence). Trimming cost V 5 bases and J 1 base, with 11 bases left between them. This CDR3 comprises 14 residues. The CDR3 sequence is CASSFSPANTEAFF. CDR3 nucleotide sequence: TGTGCCAGTAGTTTCAGTCCCGCGAACACTGAAGCTTTCTTT.

The rearrangement links TRBV11-2 to TRBJ2-7, with 11 bases aligning to TRBD1. With V trimmed by 4 bases and J by 5 bases, 4 bases remained unmatched. CDR3 length: 14 amino acids. Looked up from germline, CDR1 is SGHAT and CDR2 is FQNNGV. The DNA for the CDR3 is TGTGCCAGCAGCTCGGACAGGGGGCCTCACGAGCAGTACTTC. Its protein product is CASSSDRGPHEQYF.

The sample holds a few counts of this clone. The V call is TRBV7-2, the J call TRBJ2-2, with 7 bases that match TRBD1. Per germline, CDR1 SGHTA and CDR2 FQGNSA. J was trimmed by 5 bases and V by 1 base; bases with no gene match: 4. The CDR3 runs to 15 residues. In DNA form, the CDR3 reads TGTGCCAGCAGCTTAGGACAGGGCAGGACCGGGGAGCTGTTTTTT. This sequence encodes CASSLGQGRTGELFF.

The V gene is TRBV4-1, the J gene TRBJ2-2; D is perhaps TRBD2 (5 bases). CDR1 is MGHRA, CDR2 YSYEKL, per germline. Between the trimmed V and J ends, which lost 4 bases and 5 bases, there was a span of 23 bases. The CDR3 is 18 amino acids. The CDR3 coding sequence is TGCGCCAGCAGCCCCTCCTCCAGCCGGGGTGGAGATACCGGGGAGCTGTTTTTT. This encodes CASSPSSSRGGDTGELFF.

The chain uses TRBV5-1 and TRBJ2-2; 7 bases align to TRBD1. Trimming took 5 bases from V and 0 from J; bases not matched to a gene: 4. Germline-derived CDR1 and CDR2 are SGHRS and YFSETQ. CDR3 length equals 15 residues. CDR3 nucleotide sequence: TGCGCCAGCAGGGGACAGCCTACGAACACCGGGGAGCTGTTTTTT. Translation gives CASRGQPTNTGELFF.

This chain links TRBV2 with TRBJ1-2; D remains unclear. Germline V gives CDR1 SNHLY, CDR2 FYNNEI. The V end lost 0 bases, the J end lost 8 bases, and 13 bases lay between the germline ends. The CDR3 runs to 14 residues. The DNA of the CDR3 is TGTGCCAGCAGTGAAGCTTTGGACTACGGGGGCTACACCTTC. Translated: CASSEALDYGGYTF.

This rearrangement joins TRBV7-2 to TRBJ2-7, with D unclear. V was trimmed by 1 base and J by 4 bases, leaving 8 bases between them. This CDR3 comprises 13 residues. Germline CDR1 reads SGHTA; CDR2 reads FQGNSA. CDR3 DNA: TGTGCCAGCAGCTTAGTGGCCCGGTACGAGCAGTACTTC. The encoded protein is CASSLVARYEQYF.

This clone was detected a few times. The chain couples TRBV5-1 to TRBJ1-5, with D possibly being TRBD1 (5 bases). Germline V gene data show CDR1 as SGHRS and CDR2 as YFSETQ. This CDR3 comprises 13 residues. The germline V and J ends were trimmed by 1 base and 6 bases, with 8 bases remaining between them. The chain's CDR3 is CASSLWGGQPQHF. The DNA of the CDR3 is TGCGCCAGCAGCTTGTGGGGGGGTCAGCCCCAGCATTTT. The full variable domain, completed using reference TRBV5-1 and TRBJ1-5, is KAGVTQTPRYLIKTRGQQVTLSCSPISGHRSVSWYQQTPGQGLQFLFEYFSETQRNKGNFPGRFSGRQFSNSRSEMNVSTLELGDSALYLCASSLWGGQPQHFGDGTRLSIL.

V is TRBV7-6 and J is TRBJ2-7; D gene ambiguous. Germline V gene data show CDR1 as SGHVS and CDR2 as FNYEAQ. The CDR3 length is 14 residues. Trimming took 2 bases from V and 5 from J, leaving 13 bases between them. CDR3 sequence (DNA): TGTGCCAGCAGCTTAAGGCTGAGCGATCACGAGCAGTACTTC. It encodes CASSLRLSDHEQYF.

The chain joins TRBV11-2 to TRBJ2-3, with 7 bases aligning to TRBD2. V trimming: 2 bases; J trimming: 3 bases; junction bases outside the gene matches: 5. Germline V gene sequence: CDR1 SGHAT, CDR2 FQNNGV. The CDR3 has 15 residues. The CDR3, as DNA: TGTGCCAGCAGCTTAAGGCGGGGGTATACAGATACGCAGTATTTT. Protein sequence: CASSLRRGYTDTQYF.

This clone showed up just once. The chain links TRBV7-8 to TRBJ2-1; the match to TRBD1 covers 7 bases. The CDR3 spans 12 residues. Germline-derived CDR1 and CDR2 are SGHVS and FQNEAQ. V lost 6 bases, J lost 7 bases, and 3 bases stayed unmatched. CDR3 region: CASSMTGNEQFF. The CDR3 region has the DNA TGTGCCAGCAGTATGACAGGGAATGAGCAGTTCTTC. The whole variable domain, remainder taken from reference TRBV7-8 and TRBJ2-1, is GAGVSQSPRYKVAKRGQDVALRCDPISGHVSLFWYQQALGQGPEFLTYFQNEAQLDKSGLPSDRFFAERPEGSVSTLKIQRTQQEDSAVYLCASSMTGNEQFFGPGTRLTVL.

V is TRBV19 and J is TRBJ1-5; D perhaps matches TRBD1 (6 bases). This CDR3 is 15 amino acids long. V was shortened by 2 bases and J by 1 base, with 9 bases between the two germline ends. Germline V gene sequence: CDR1 LNHDA, CDR2 SQIVND (reference sequence). The CDR3 here is CASSINRESNQPQHF. CDR3 sequence (DNA): TGTGCCAGTAGTATAAACAGGGAGAGCAATCAGCCCCAGCATTTT.

The V and J genes are TRBV29-1 and TRBJ1-1; the D is unclear. Germline values: CDR1 SQVTM, CDR2 ANQGSEA. V was clipped by 7 bases and J by 4 bases, with 13 bases between them. The CDR3 is 12 residues long. CDR3 protein: CSGVGPVTEAFF. The CDR3 DNA reads as TGCAGCGGGGTCGGACCGGTCACTGAAGCTTTCTTT.